Reported below is one T cell receptor beta chain. Here immunoSEQ multiplex PCR was the method, and the copy in TCRdb shows in-frame clones only, minus some. The sample comprises about 67,000 clones, about nine tenths of which are singletons, and approximately 1.5% rests with the top ten. This sample is drawn from a study of T cell changes during pregnancy in multiple sclerosis. With V trimmed by 5 bases and J by 0 bases, 7 bases remained unmatched. This CDR3 is 16 amino acids long. The V gene's germline CDR1 is MNHNY and CDR2 SVGAGI (reference sequence). The genes are TRBV6-6 and TRBJ1-3; 7 nucleotides match TRBD1. The sample in question was peripheral blood, obtained in the third trimester of pregnancy. This receptor was taken from a female donor with multiple sclerosis, enrolled in a pregnancy study. The DNA of the CDR3 is TGTGCCAGCAGTGGCGGACAGGCAAGCTCTGGAAACACCATATATTTT. This sequence encodes CASSGGQASSGNTIYF.